The clone carrying this T cell receptor beta chain was counted at least ten times. What it binds is unknown. This sample is part of a study of regulatory T cells in long-lasting Graves disease. Building of the TCR beta libraries involved iRepertoire HTBI primers and Arm-PCR of CDR3 regions. TCRdb redid the calling of the multiplex PCR reads with MiXCR, one entry per CDR3 protein. The sample yields 300,000 to 500,000 distinct CDR3 sequences, less than 25% seen once. Documented time point: persistent/refractory GD, antithyroid drugs over 5 years with positive TRAb. The TCR library was made from RNA that had been extracted from PBMCs in TRIzol. American Thyroid Association guidelines were used to diagnose Graves' disease. The collection involved drawing around 10 milliliters of peripheral blood into EDTA tubes. Germline lookup yields CDR1 SGHAT and CDR2 FQNNGV. The CDR3 runs 15 residues. Trimming shortened V by 0 bases and J by 2 bases, and 11 bases separated the two germline ends.

Study outcomes and limitations: Patients whose Graves' disease persisted exhibited lower TCR diversity than those newly diagnosed.

This material consisted of peripheral blood mononuclear cells (PBMCs), taken when the disease was refractory, from a patient treated with antithyroid drugs. The sequence came from a female donor with Graves disease. The chain is built from TRBV11-2 and TRBJ2-7, with D possibly matching TRBD1 (5 bases). CDR3 bases: TGTGCCAGCAGCTTAGAGGGCCAGGGTGCCTACGAGCAGTACTTC. This translates into CASSLEGQGAYEQYF. The complete variable domain, with remaining parts taken from reference TRBV11-2 and TRBJ2-7, reads EAGVAQSPRYKIIEKRQSVAFWCNPISGHATLYWYQQILGQGPKLLIQFQNNGVVDDSQLPKDRFSAERLKGVDSTLKIQPAKLEDSAVYLCASSLEGQGAYEQYFGPGTRLTVT.